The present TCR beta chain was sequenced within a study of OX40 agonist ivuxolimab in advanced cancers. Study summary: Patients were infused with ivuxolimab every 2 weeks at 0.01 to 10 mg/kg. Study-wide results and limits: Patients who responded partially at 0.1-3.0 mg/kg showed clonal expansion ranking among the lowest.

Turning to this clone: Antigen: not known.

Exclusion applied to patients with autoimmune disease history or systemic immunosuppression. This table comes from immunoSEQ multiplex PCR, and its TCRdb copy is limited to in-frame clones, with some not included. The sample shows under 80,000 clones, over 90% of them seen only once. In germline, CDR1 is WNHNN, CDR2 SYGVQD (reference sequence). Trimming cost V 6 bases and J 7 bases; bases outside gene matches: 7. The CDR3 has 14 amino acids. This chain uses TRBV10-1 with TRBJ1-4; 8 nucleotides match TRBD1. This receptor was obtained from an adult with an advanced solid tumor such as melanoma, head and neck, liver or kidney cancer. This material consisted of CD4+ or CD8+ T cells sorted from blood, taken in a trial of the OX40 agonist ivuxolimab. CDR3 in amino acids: CASRSCTGGEKLFF. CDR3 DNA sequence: TGCGCCAGCAGGTCGTGTACAGGGGGTGAAAAACTGTTTTTT.